These T cell receptor beta chains were read from a single sample in a study of patients with pleural tuberculosis. MiXCR, run by TCRdb on the reads, gives a single entry per CDR3 protein. This repertoire shows about 30,000 distinct CDR3 sequences, 18% found once; its top ten account for about 4%. Sequencing was performed on peripheral blood. The receptors here all came from a human donor with pleural tuberculosis. Each CDR3 is given with its conserved first and last residue. The order of the fields is clone size, J gene, V gene, D gene, CDR3 protein, CDR3 DNA. The D gene is left open where the match is weak. Expanded clones are given a class, and other clones once, few, many or no size at all.

clone_size: many
j_call: TRBJ2-7
v_call: TRBV6-2/TRBV6-3
d_call: TRBD1
cdr3_aa: CASSYSATGPRNYEQYF
cdr3_nt: TGTGCCAGCAGTTACTCGGCGACAGGGCCCAGAAACTACGAGCAGTACTTC

clone_size: many
j_call: TRBJ2-7
v_call: TRBV20-1
d_call: -
cdr3_aa: CSARPGTSYEQYF
cdr3_nt: TGCAGTGCTAGACCTGGGACTTCCTACGAGCAGTACTTC

clone_size: many
j_call: TRBJ2-5
v_call: TRBV4-1
d_call: TRBD2
cdr3_aa: CASSQDGLAGTQETQYF
cdr3_nt: TGCGCCAGCAGCCAAGATGGGCTAGCGGGGACCCAAGAGACCCAGTACTTC

clone_size: many
j_call: TRBJ1-1
v_call: TRBV5-1
d_call: -
cdr3_aa: CASSLSGMNTEAFF
cdr3_nt: TGCGCCAGCAGCTTGTCAGGGATGAACACTGAAGCTTTCTTT

clone_size: many
j_call: TRBJ1-6
v_call: TRBV29-1
d_call: -
cdr3_aa: CSVRQGQDSPLHF
cdr3_nt: TGCAGCGTTCGCCAGGGGCAGGATTCACCCCTCCACTTT

clone_size: many
j_call: TRBJ1-1
v_call: TRBV19
d_call: -
cdr3_aa: CASGGRALNTEAFF
cdr3_nt: TGTGCCAGTGGGGGAAGAGCCCTGAACACTGAAGCTTTCTTT

clone_size: -
j_call: TRBJ2-5
v_call: TRBV27
d_call: TRBD1
cdr3_aa: CASTGTGGLKETQYF
cdr3_nt: TGTGCCAGCACCGGGACAGGGGGCTTAAAAGAGACCCAGTACTTC

clone_size: many
j_call: TRBJ2-2
v_call: TRBV12-3/TRBV12-4
d_call: -
cdr3_aa: CASTFGGELFF
cdr3_nt: TGTGCCAGCACCTTCGGCGGGGAGCTGTTTTTT

clone_size: medium-sized
j_call: TRBJ1-1
v_call: TRBV6-2/TRBV6-3
d_call: -
cdr3_aa: CASRREIWSTEAFF
cdr3_nt: TGTGCCAGCAGACGGGAGATATGGAGCACTGAAGCTTTCTTT

clone_size: medium-sized
j_call: TRBJ2-3
v_call: TRBV6-1
d_call: -
cdr3_aa: CASSQGDTQYF
cdr3_nt: TGTGCCAGCAGTCAGGGAGATACGCAGTATTTT

clone_size: -
j_call: TRBJ2-1
v_call: TRBV4-1
d_call: TRBD2
cdr3_aa: CASGHRGLAGLLYNGQFF
cdr3_nt: TGCGCCAGCGGCCACCGGGGACTAGCGGGATTACTCTACAATGGGCAGTTCTTC

clone_size: many
j_call: TRBJ2-1
v_call: TRBV12-3/TRBV12-4
d_call: -
cdr3_aa: CASSYSIGGAWGEQFF
cdr3_nt: TGTGCCAGCAGCTACTCGATTGGGGGGGCTTGGGGGGAGCAGTTCTTC

clone_size: many
j_call: TRBJ2-7
v_call: TRBV6-9
d_call: TRBD2
cdr3_aa: CASSYSKAGGYEQYF
cdr3_nt: TGTGCCAGCAGTTATTCGAAGGCGGGAGGGTACGAGCAGTACTTC

clone_size: many
j_call: TRBJ1-5
v_call: TRBV3-1
d_call: -
cdr3_aa: CASSQEYSGGWNQPQHF
cdr3_nt: TGTGCCAGCAGCCAAGAATATTCGGGAGGATGGAATCAGCCCCAGCATTTT

clone_size: -
j_call: TRBJ2-7
v_call: TRBV19
d_call: TRBD1
cdr3_aa: CASSTRDRDEQYF
cdr3_nt: TGTGCCAGTAGTACCCGGGACAGGGACGAGCAGTACTTC

clone_size: many
j_call: TRBJ1-2
v_call: TRBV19
d_call: TRBD1
cdr3_aa: CASSPGTGDYGYTF
cdr3_nt: TGTGCCAGTAGTCCGGGGACAGGGGACTATGGCTACACCTTC

clone_size: many
j_call: TRBJ2-3
v_call: TRBV5-1
d_call: -
cdr3_aa: CASSLEAARGDTQYF
cdr3_nt: TGCGCCAGCAGCTTGGAGGCGGCCCGGGGTGATACGCAGTATTTT

clone_size: -
j_call: TRBJ1-1
v_call: TRBV6-2/TRBV6-3
d_call: -
cdr3_aa: CASSYSWGPEAFF
cdr3_nt: TGTGCCAGCAGTTACTCTTGGGGGCCTGAAGCTTTCTTT

clone_size: many
j_call: TRBJ1-1
v_call: TRBV19
d_call: -
cdr3_aa: CASSMDYTEAFF
cdr3_nt: TGTGCCAGTAGTATGGATTACACTGAAGCTTTCTTT

clone_size: many
j_call: TRBJ2-1
v_call: TRBV20-1
d_call: -
cdr3_aa: CSARTATAGWFF
cdr3_nt: TGCAGTGCTAGAACAGCCACGGCGGGGTGGTTCTTC

clone_size: -
j_call: TRBJ2-1
v_call: TRBV5-6
d_call: TRBD2
cdr3_aa: CASSLPGLVFNEQFF
cdr3_nt: TGTGCCAGCAGCTTACCGGGACTAGTGTTCAATGAGCAGTTCTTC

clone_size: medium-sized
j_call: TRBJ2-3
v_call: TRBV6-5
d_call: -
cdr3_aa: CASSYQSFADTQYF
cdr3_nt: TGTGCCAGCAGTTATCAAAGCTTTGCAGATACGCAGTATTTT

clone_size: many
j_call: TRBJ1-5
v_call: TRBV5-6
d_call: TRBD1
cdr3_aa: CASNLQGAVNQPQHF
cdr3_nt: TGTGCCAGCAACCTCCAGGGGGCTGTCAATCAGCCCCAGCATTTT

clone_size: many
j_call: TRBJ1-1
v_call: TRBV4-1
d_call: -
cdr3_aa: CASSQDARNTEAFF
cdr3_nt: TGCGCCAGCAGCCAAGACGCTCGGAACACTGAAGCTTTCTTT

clone_size: medium-sized
j_call: TRBJ1-1
v_call: TRBV6-1
d_call: -
cdr3_aa: CASGENLNTEAFF
cdr3_nt: TGTGCCAGCGGTGAGAATCTGAACACTGAAGCTTTCTTT

clone_size: -
j_call: TRBJ2-5
v_call: TRBV29-1
d_call: TRBD2
cdr3_aa: CSVAGAGQEAQYF
cdr3_nt: TGCAGCGTTGCTGGAGCGGGGCAAGAGGCCCAGTACTTC

clone_size: medium-sized
j_call: TRBJ2-1
v_call: TRBV28
d_call: TRBD1
cdr3_aa: CASRTDRHNEQFF
cdr3_nt: TGTGCCAGCAGGACGGACAGGCACAATGAGCAGTTCTTC

clone_size: many
j_call: TRBJ2-5
v_call: TRBV27
d_call: -
cdr3_aa: CASSIRLEETQYF
cdr3_nt: TGTGCCAGCAGTATTCGGTTGGAAGAGACCCAGTACTTC

clone_size: many
j_call: TRBJ2-2
v_call: TRBV30
d_call: -
cdr3_aa: CAWSVRGTLYTGELFF
cdr3_nt: TGTGCCTGGAGTGTGCGAGGGACACTTTACACCGGGGAGCTGTTTTTT

clone_size: many
j_call: TRBJ1-2
v_call: TRBV6-1
d_call: -
cdr3_aa: CASAAGGYGYTF
cdr3_nt: TGTGCCTCCGCGGCGGGCGGCTATGGCTACACCTTC

clone_size: many
j_call: TRBJ1-2
v_call: TRBV20-1
d_call: -
cdr3_aa: CVGANYGYTF
cdr3_nt: TGCGTGGGAGCTAACTATGGCTACACCTTC

clone_size: many
j_call: TRBJ1-6
v_call: TRBV3-1
d_call: -
cdr3_aa: CASSPNHIRSPLHF
cdr3_nt: TGTGCCAGCAGCCCTAACCATATTCGGTCACCCCTCCACTTT

clone_size: few
j_call: TRBJ1-1
v_call: TRBV28
d_call: -
cdr3_aa: CASRMTVMNTEAFF
cdr3_nt: TGTGCCAGCAGAATGACGGTAATGAACACTGAAGCTTTCTTT

clone_size: many
j_call: TRBJ1-5
v_call: TRBV5-5
d_call: -
cdr3_aa: CASSVGPWGSAGNQPQHF
cdr3_nt: TGTGCCAGCAGCGTGGGACCCTGGGGGAGCGCCGGGAATCAGCCCCAGCATTTT

clone_size: medium-sized
j_call: TRBJ2-2
v_call: TRBV6-6
d_call: -
cdr3_aa: CASSYDGSNTGELFF
cdr3_nt: TGTGCCAGCAGTTATGACGGCTCGAACACCGGGGAGCTGTTTTTT

clone_size: many
j_call: TRBJ2-3
v_call: TRBV20-1
d_call: -
cdr3_aa: CSARDLGFGADTQYF
cdr3_nt: TGCAGTGCTAGAGATCTAGGGTTTGGGGCAGATACGCAGTATTTT

clone_size: -
j_call: TRBJ2-7
v_call: TRBV20-1
d_call: -
cdr3_aa: CSARLPPGPYEQYF
cdr3_nt: TGCAGTGCTAGATTGCCTCCAGGACCCTACGAGCAGTACTTT

clone_size: -
j_call: TRBJ2-7
v_call: TRBV6-1
d_call: -
cdr3_aa: CASSKTRDLSSYEQYF
cdr3_nt: TGTGCCAGCAGCAAAACTCGGGACTTAAGCTCCTACGAGCAGTACTTC

clone_size: many
j_call: TRBJ1-5
v_call: TRBV12-3/TRBV12-4
d_call: -
cdr3_aa: CASSSTGSGQPQHF
cdr3_nt: TGTGCCAGCAGTTCAACAGGGTCGGGTCAGCCCCAGCATTTT

clone_size: many
j_call: TRBJ1-2
v_call: TRBV3-1
d_call: -
cdr3_aa: CASSQEKRTSNNYGYTF
cdr3_nt: TGTGCCAGCAGCCAAGAAAAAAGGACATCTAACAACTATGGCTACACCTTC

clone_size: many
j_call: TRBJ2-3
v_call: TRBV5-6
d_call: TRBD1
cdr3_aa: CASTRQGADTQYF
cdr3_nt: TGTGCCAGCACCAGACAGGGCGCAGATACGCAGTATTTT

clone_size: many
j_call: TRBJ1-1
v_call: TRBV29-1
d_call: -
cdr3_aa: CSVIDSYSYLNTEAFF
cdr3_nt: TGCAGCGTCATTGACAGTTACTCCTATTTGAACACTGAAGCTTTCTTT

clone_size: many
j_call: TRBJ2-7
v_call: TRBV4-1
d_call: -
cdr3_aa: CASTGRGTEQYF
cdr3_nt: TGCGCCAGCACGGGCAGGGGAACAGAGCAGTACTTC

clone_size: many
j_call: TRBJ1-1
v_call: TRBV13
d_call: -
cdr3_aa: CASSLRDFIMNTEAFF
cdr3_nt: TGTGCCAGCAGCTTACGTGACTTTATCATGAACACTGAAGCTTTCTTT

clone_size: many
j_call: TRBJ1-6
v_call: TRBV18
d_call: -
cdr3_aa: CASSPDTARNSPLHF
cdr3_nt: TGTGCCAGCTCACCCGACACCGCTCGGAATTCACCCCTCCACTTT

clone_size: medium-sized
j_call: TRBJ2-1
v_call: TRBV7-9
d_call: TRBD2
cdr3_aa: CASSLDGTRGADEQFF
cdr3_nt: TGTGCCAGCAGCTTAGACGGGACTAGGGGGGCGGATGAGCAGTTCTTC

clone_size: many
j_call: TRBJ1-1
v_call: TRBV5-4
d_call: TRBD1
cdr3_aa: CASSPRDRGGTEAFF
cdr3_nt: TGTGCCAGCAGCCCCCGCGACAGGGGAGGCACTGAAGCTTTCTTT

clone_size: many
j_call: TRBJ2-4
v_call: TRBV12-3/TRBV12-4
d_call: -
cdr3_aa: CASSRAPKDIQYF
cdr3_nt: TGTGCCAGCAGCCGGGCCCCGAAGGACATTCAGTACTTC

clone_size: many
j_call: TRBJ1-1
v_call: TRBV5-1
d_call: -
cdr3_aa: CASSVESNTEAFF
cdr3_nt: TGCGCCAGCAGCGTCGAATCGAACACTGAAGCTTTCTTT

clone_size: -
j_call: TRBJ1-1
v_call: TRBV19
d_call: -
cdr3_aa: CASNQGWTEASF
cdr3_nt: TGTGCCAGTAACCAGGGTTGGACTGAGGCTTCCTTT

clone_size: few
j_call: TRBJ1-2
v_call: TRBV13
d_call: TRBD1
cdr3_aa: CASSSGQIEGYTF
cdr3_nt: TGTGCCAGCAGCTCGGGACAGATTGAGGGCTACACTTTC

clone_size: -
j_call: TRBJ2-5
v_call: TRBV6-1
d_call: TRBD2
cdr3_aa: CASNSGLGETQYF
cdr3_nt: TGTGCCAGCAATAGCGGGTTAGGAGAGACCCAGTACTTC

clone_size: many
j_call: TRBJ2-3
v_call: TRBV6-1
d_call: TRBD2
cdr3_aa: CASRSSGGPDTQYF
cdr3_nt: TGTGCCAGCAGGTCTAGCGGGGGGCCAGATACGCAGTATTTT

clone_size: many
j_call: TRBJ2-3
v_call: TRBV5-4
d_call: TRBD2
cdr3_aa: CASSLGNSGGQDTQYF
cdr3_nt: TGTGCCAGCAGCTTGGGTAACAGCGGGGGGCAGGATACGCAGTATTTT

clone_size: many
j_call: TRBJ2-2
v_call: TRBV3-1
d_call: -
cdr3_aa: CASRSGVNTGELFF
cdr3_nt: TGTGCCAGCCGCTCGGGGGTGAACACCGGGGAGCTGTTTTTT